The next 9 T cell receptor beta chains were all read from a single sample in a study of PD-1 blockade in classical Hodgkin lymphoma. Some clones are missing from TCRdb's copy, which holds only in-frame ones; the method was immunoSEQ multiplex PCR. The sample holds 90,000 to 95,000 clones; about 88% are singletons and the top ten take approximately 11%. Exposure to brentuximab vedotin varied, and each patient had relapsed following autologous stem cell transplantation. The sequences come from peripheral blood mononuclear cells (PBMCs), collected before the second cycle of nivolumab. These receptors all come from a human donor with classical Hodgkin lymphoma.

The V and J genes are TRBV29-1 and TRBJ1-1; D unclear. The CDR3 consists of 13 residues. V lost 5 bases and J lost 4, with 14 bases in between. Germline V gene lookup returns CDR1 SQVTM and CDR2 ANQGSEA. DNA for the CDR3: TGCAGCGTTCCTGGACCCATGAGCACTGAAGCTTTCTTT. It codes for CSVPGPMSTEAFF.

CDR3 protein: CASSPPNYGYTF. In DNA, the CDR3 is TGCGCCAGCAGCCCACCCAACTATGGCTACACCTTC. The J gene is TRBJ1-2, the V gene TRBV4-1; D is unresolved. The germline V gene encodes CDR1 MGHRA and CDR2 YSYEKL. The V gene lost 4 bases and the J gene lost 2 bases, with 5 bases spanning the gap. The CDR3 extends over 12 amino acids.

This clone was counted between two and nine times. The chain is built from TRBV27 and TRBJ2-7; no firm D call. With 3 bases removed from V and 2 bases from J, the gap between germline ends came to 11 bases. Per the germline V gene, CDR1 is MNHEY and CDR2 is SMNVEV (reference sequence). The CDR3 has 14 amino acids. The CDR3 DNA reads as TGTGCCAGCAGTTTGGCCGGGCCTCCCTACGAGCAGTACTTC. It encodes CASSLAGPPYEQYF.

The chain employs TRBV30 and TRBJ2-1, with 12 bases matching TRBD2. Germline CDR1 GTSNPN, CDR2 SVGIG (reference sequence). Losses at the gene ends were 4 bases for V and 6 bases for J; bases not matched to a gene: 7. This CDR3 spans 15 amino acids. Here the CDR3 DNA reads TGTGCCTGGAACCCCCGACTAGCGGGAGTCAATGAGCAGTTCTTC. This sequence encodes CAWNPRLAGVNEQFF.

The chain employs TRBV10-1 and TRBJ2-1, with a possible D match to TRBD1 (6 bases). CDR1 is WNHNN and CDR2 is SYGVQD in the germline V gene (reference sequence). CDR3 length equals 15 residues. With 2 bases removed from V and 6 bases from J, the gap between germline ends came to 14 bases. This CDR3 is CASSENRDVGNEQFF. The CDR3 DNA reads TGCGCCAGCAGTGAGAACAGGGACGTCGGCAATGAGCAGTTCTTC.

This clone has a single count. This chain uses TRBV19 with TRBJ2-1, with D perhaps TRBD2 (6 bases). The V gene's germline CDR1 is LNHDA and CDR2 SQIVND (reference sequence). This CDR3 has 15 amino acids. V was trimmed by 7 bases and J by 2 bases, leaving 15 bases between them. The CDR3 region has the DNA TGTGCCAGTACCCCCGGGGACTGGACCTACAATGAGCAGTTCTTC. It encodes CASTPGDWTYNEQFF.

CDR3 residues: CASRLTGVSNQPQHF. The CDR3 DNA reads TGTGCCAGCAGGTTAACAGGGGTAAGCAATCAGCCCCAGCATTTT. The genes are TRBV27 and TRBJ1-5; 7 bases are shared with TRBD1. Germline CDR1 MNHEY, CDR2 SMNVEV (reference sequence). CDR3 length: 15 residues. V lost 6 bases, J lost 1 base, and 6 bases stayed unmatched.

This clone was observed a single time. The chain employs TRBV7-3 and TRBJ2-1; D possibly corresponds to TRBD2 (6 bases). Trimming shortened V by 0 bases and J by 0 bases, and 6 bases separated the two germline ends. This CDR3 contains 15 residues. CDR1 is SGHTA, CDR2 FQGTGA, per germline. The CDR3 loop reads CASSLTGSSYNEQFF. CDR3 in DNA: TGTGCCAGCAGCTTAACCGGGAGCTCCTACAATGAGCAGTTCTTC. The variable domain in full, with the rest retrieved from reference TRBV7-3 and TRBJ2-1, is GAGVSQTPSNKVTEKGKYVELRCDPISGHTALYWYRQSLGQGPEFLIYFQGTGAADDSGLPNDRFFAVRPEGSVSTLKIQRTERGDSAVYLCASSLTGSSYNEQFFGPGTRLTVL.

The V gene is TRBV10-3, the J gene TRBJ2-2; D unresolved. Deletions cut 2 bases from V and 5 bases from J, with 21 bases between. This CDR3 has 18 amino acids. Germline V gives CDR1 ENHRY, CDR2 SYGVKD. CDR3 nucleotides: TGTGCCATCAGTGAGCCATCCGGCCGTCGATCCCAAACCGGGGAGCTGTTTTTT. It translates to CAISEPSGRRSQTGELFF.